Below are 28 T cell receptor beta chains sequenced from a single sample in a study of T cells of healthy individuals. TCRdb itself ran the 5' RACE reads through MiXCR, one entry per CDR3 protein. The repertoire has 63,000 or so distinct CDR3 sequences, around 15% of them found once; the top ten carry roughly 4.7%. These receptors came from a human donor in good health.

This clonotype was seen many times. The chain is built from TRBV27 and TRBJ1-5; D unresolved. Germline assignment: CDR1 MNHEY and CDR2 SMNVEV (reference sequence). There are 14 residues in the CDR3. Between the trimmed V and J ends, which lost 1 base and 4 bases, there was a span of 8 bases. DNA of the CDR3: TGTGCCAGCAGTTTATTCAGAGGGAATCAGCCCCAGCATTTT. Translated: CASSLFRGNQPQHF.

This clonotype has just a few counts. This chain uses TRBV5-6 with TRBJ2-7; 12 bases are shared with TRBD2. V shed 4 bases, J shed 2 bases, and the junction held 7 bases outside the gene matches. CDR1 is SGHDT, CDR2 YYEEEE, per germline. The CDR3 contains 16 residues. The CDR3 nucleotides read TGTGCCAGCAGCCAATGGACTAGCGGGGTCCCCTACGAGCAGTACTTC. Its protein is CASSQWTSGVPYEQYF.

This clonotype showed up many times. The V call is TRBV10-3, the J call TRBJ1-1; D uncertain. This CDR3 comprises 14 residues. V gave up 4 bases and J gave up 8 bases, with 17 bases separating them. Germline V gives CDR1 ENHRY, CDR2 SYGVKD. The CDR3 loop is CAISVGGYGSEAFF. DNA for the CDR3: TGTGCCATCAGTGTGGGAGGGTATGGGTCGGAAGCTTTCTTT.

This clonotype was seen a few times. CDR3 loop: CSVEDGSNQPQHF. CDR3 bases: TGCAGCGTTGAGGACGGCTCCAATCAGCCCCAGCATTTT. The chain couples TRBV29-1 to TRBJ1-5; unclear D gene. Germline CDR1 reads SQVTM; CDR2 reads ANQGSEA. V was clipped by 3 bases and J by 3 bases, with 9 bases between them. This CDR3 contains 13 residues.

This clonotype was counted ten times or more. The gene calls are TRBV5-4 and TRBJ1-6; 7 bases line up with TRBD1. CDR1 and CDR2 (germline): SGHNT, YYREEE (reference sequence). The length of the CDR3 is 13 residues. The ends lost 4 bases at V and 10 bases at J; junction bases unmatched: 5. The DNA of the CDR3 is TGTGCCAGCAGCATAACAGGGGAATCACCCCTCCACTTT. Protein sequence: CASSITGESPLHF.

This clonotype was seen many times. The rearrangement links TRBV3-1 to TRBJ2-1; 8 nucleotides match TRBD2. The CDR3 consists of 14 residues. CDR1 is LGHDT, CDR2 YNNKEL, per germline (reference sequence). J lost 9 bases, V lost 5 bases, and 9 bases had no gene match. This chain's CDR3 is CASSFQRERFEQFF. The CDR3 DNA is TGTGCCAGCAGCTTTCAGCGGGAGAGGTTTGAGCAGTTCTTC.

This clonotype was recorded many times. The J gene is TRBJ1-6, the V gene TRBV4-3; D perhaps matches TRBD1 (6 bases). The CDR3 has 17 amino acids. V was pared by 2 bases and J by 0 bases, with 11 bases between. Germline loops: CDR1 LGHNA, CDR2 YSLEER. The CDR3 reads CASSQLTGSSYNSPLHF. CDR3 nucleotide sequence: TGCGCCAGCAGCCAATTAACAGGGAGCTCCTATAATTCACCCCTCCACTTT.

The V gene is TRBV2, the J gene TRBJ2-1, with D perhaps TRBD1 (6 bases). Germline V lookup: CDR1 SNHLY, CDR2 FYNNEI. V lost 6 bases to trimming and J lost 1 base, with 16 bases between them. This CDR3 contains 16 residues. As DNA, the CDR3 is TGTGCCAGCAGCATAACAGGGTTAGGGTCCTACAATGAGCAGTTCTTC. Amino acids: CASSITGLGSYNEQFF.

This clonotype appeared many times. V usage is TRBV7-9 and J usage is TRBJ1-2, with TRBD1 as a possible D gene (6 bases). V gave up 2 bases and J gave up 7 bases, with 23 bases separating them. Looked up from germline, CDR1 is SEHNR and CDR2 is FQNEAQ (reference sequence). This CDR3 is 17 amino acids long. The CDR3 DNA reads TGTGCCAGCAGCTTATCCAACAGGGAAAGGTCGAGGGGTGGCTACACCTTC. As protein: CASSLSNRERSRGGYTF.

This clonotype was counted between two and nine times. The V call is TRBV3-1, the J call TRBJ2-3; D uncertain. The germline CDR1 and CDR2 sequences are LGHDT and YNNKEL (reference sequence). The CDR3 has 13 amino acids. The V end was cut by 3 bases, the J end by 1 base, with 5 bases between. This CDR3 is CASSHAGTDTQYF. Here the CDR3 DNA reads TGTGCCAGCAGCCATGCCGGCACAGATACGCAGTATTTT.

The chain links TRBV7-8 to TRBJ1-4; D is unclear. Trimming took off 2 bases at V and 6 bases at J, with 19 bases between the two ends. The CDR3 extends over 17 amino acids. Germline V gene sequence: CDR1 SGHVS, CDR2 FQNEAQ. The CDR3 nucleotides read TGTGCCAGCAGCTTATCCCGGCTTGGAAGGGTGGATGAAAAACTGTTTTTT. This encodes CASSLSRLGRVDEKLFF.

CDR3 nucleotides: TGCGCCAGCAGCCCGGGACTAGCGGGAGAAGGTCTTGCCGGGGAGCTGTTTTTT. It is translated as CASSPGLAGEGLAGELFF. J is TRBJ2-2 and V is TRBV5-1; TRBD2 aligns across 14 bases. J lost 6 bases, V lost 4 bases, and 11 bases had no gene match. This CDR3 comprises 18 residues. CDR1 and CDR2 (germline): SGHRS, YFSETQ.

In the case of this clonotype: Lacking the conserved final phenylalanine or tryptophan, this CDR3 likely reflects a read error. The limits of the CDR3 on the DNA are not certain, so only TCRdb's listed CDR3 is given. V gene TRBV6-2 or TRBV6-3 combines with J gene TRBJ2-1; TRBD1 is the table's D call and was not checked against the DNA. CDR1 MNHEY and CDR2 SVGEGT come from the germline V gene. Ends included, the CDR3 has 16 residues. CDR3 sequence: CASSYSGGGSPLYMNR.

This clonotype has just a few counts. The chain has TRBV2 and TRBJ2-7; no reliable D call. The CDR3 consists of 13 residues. V lost 9 bases, J lost 2 bases, and 14 bases lay in between. Germline CDR1 reads SNHLY; CDR2 reads FYNNEI. In nucleotides, the CDR3 is TGTGCCAGTTGGGCTACGGGTACCTACGAGCAGTACTTC. Encoded protein: CASWATGTYEQYF.

The chain links TRBV5-1 to TRBJ2-7; 8 positions match TRBD1. The J segment lost 5 bases and the V segment lost 1 base, leaving 8 bases of the junction unmatched. This CDR3 is built from 15 residues. The germline gives CDR1 SGHRS, CDR2 YFSETQ. The CDR3 is CASSLSTGGPHEQYF. The CDR3 DNA is TGCGCCAGCAGCTTGTCCACAGGGGGGCCCCACGAGCAGTACTTC. The full variable domain, rest sourced from reference TRBV5-1 and TRBJ2-7, is KAGVTQTPRYLIKTRGQQVTLSCSPISGHRSVSWYQQTPGQGLQFLFEYFSETQRNKGNFPGRFSGRQFSNSRSEMNVSTLELGDSALYLCASSLSTGGPHEQYFGPGTRLTVT.

This chain uses TRBV7-9 with TRBJ2-1, with unresolved D. The germline V and J ends were trimmed by 1 base and 9 bases, with 16 bases remaining between them. CDR1 and CDR2 from the germline V gene are SEHNR and FQNEAQ (reference sequence). This CDR3 spans 15 amino acids. CDR3 bases: TGTGCCAGCAGCTTAGGGGCTGTGGCGGCTAGTGAGCAGTTCTTC. Its translation is CASSLGAVAASEQFF.

This chain connects TRBV7-9 to TRBJ1-4, with a possible D match to TRBD1 (5 bases). CDR3 size: 15 residues. The V gene's germline CDR1 is SEHNR and CDR2 FQNEAQ (reference sequence). V shed 5 bases and J shed 11 bases, with 21 bases lying between them. DNA for the CDR3: TGTGCCAGCAGCCCCCTGGTCGGGGTCGAGGGGAAACTGTTTTTT. Protein sequence: CASSPLVGVEGKLFF.

In this sample, this clonotype turned up many times. The genes are TRBV7-9 and TRBJ2-2; TRBD2 is a possible D gene (6 bases). The V end was cut by 3 bases, the J end by 4 bases, with 12 bases between. The CDR3 loop spans 15 amino acids. Germline loops: CDR1 SEHNR, CDR2 FQNEAQ (reference sequence). CDR3 nucleotide sequence: TGTGCCAGCAGCTTCACCGGGACTGGCACCGGGGAGCTGTTTTTT. This encodes CASSFTGTGTGELFF.

A few counts support this clonotype. The chain couples TRBV5-4 to TRBJ2-3; 8 nucleotides agree with TRBD2. The CDR3 extends over 15 amino acids. With V trimmed by 4 bases and J by 0 bases, 4 bases remained unmatched. CDR1 is SGHNT and CDR2 is YYREEE in the germline V gene (reference sequence). The CDR3 spells CASSGPGGSTDTQYF. The CDR3 bases are TGTGCCAGCAGCGGTCCGGGGGGGAGCACAGATACGCAGTATTTT.

This clonotype was detected only a few times. The rearrangement uses TRBV10-3 and TRBJ2-3, with 7 bases lining up with TRBD1. From germline, CDR1 is ENHRY and CDR2 SYGVKD. V dropped 10 bases and J dropped 8; count of bases not matched to a gene: 12. The CDR3 consists of 13 residues. CDR3 protein: CATTTGSESTQYF. The CDR3 region has the DNA TGTGCCACGACGACAGGGTCAGAGAGTACGCAGTATTTT.

The gene calls are TRBV5-1 and TRBJ1-2, with 7 bases aligning to TRBD1. V shed 0 bases and J 6 bases; nucleotides not matched to a gene: 8. Germline loops: CDR1 SGHRS, CDR2 YFSETQ. The CDR3 runs to 15 residues. The CDR3 is CASSLGPTGLNGYTF. CDR3 nucleotides: TGCGCCAGCAGCTTGGGGCCGACAGGGCTGAATGGCTACACCTTC.

This clonotype was seen at least ten times. The chain carries TRBV4-2 and TRBJ1-5; TRBD1 might be the D (5 bases). The CDR3 covers 13 residues. The V gene's germline CDR1 is LGHNA and CDR2 YNFKEQ. The V end lost 0 bases, the J end lost 7 bases, and 7 bases lay between the germline ends. This CDR3 reads CASSQEWGQPQHF. In DNA, the CDR3 is TGTGCCAGCAGCCAAGAATGGGGCCAGCCCCAGCATTTT.

This clonotype showed up many times. V usage is TRBV9 and J usage is TRBJ1-4; a weak D match, TRBD1 (6 bases). CDR1 SGDLS and CDR2 YYNGEE come from the germline V gene. The CDR3 is made up of 16 amino acids. V lost 4 bases to trimming and J lost 8 bases, with 21 bases between them. The CDR3 coding sequence is TGTGCCAGCAGCCCCATGGGGGGGCGCGGGGACGAAAAACTGTTTTTT. This codes for CASSPMGGRGDEKLFF.

This clonotype has at least ten counts. This chain connects TRBV4-2 to TRBJ1-3; 8 positions agree with TRBD1. V trimming: 4 bases; J trimming: 4 bases; junction bases outside the gene matches: 6. Germline V CDR1 and CDR2: LGHNA, YNFKEQ. The CDR3 totals 15 residues. The CDR3 sequence is CASSPDRGSGNTIYF. The CDR3 region has the DNA TGTGCCAGCAGCCCAGACAGGGGCTCGGGAAACACCATATATTTT.

This clonotype was picked up a small number of times. The chain uses TRBV4-3 and TRBJ2-1; D remains ambiguous. CDR3 length equals 15 residues. The germline gives CDR1 LGHNA, CDR2 YSLEER. V was pared by 1 base and J by 6 bases, with 13 bases between. The CDR3 here is CASSQGSSVFNEQFF. CDR3 DNA sequence: TGCGCCAGCAGCCAAGGATCCTCCGTCTTCAATGAGCAGTTCTTC.

This clonotype was seen at least ten times. The chain recombines TRBV4-3 with TRBJ1-3, with D unresolved. Trimming left V 3 bases short and J 0 bases short, with 3 bases between. Germline lookup yields CDR1 LGHNA and CDR2 YSLEER. The CDR3 runs 13 residues. As DNA, the CDR3 is TGCGCCAGCAGCCATAACTCTGGAAACACCATATATTTT. It is translated as CASSHNSGNTIYF.

The rearrangement links TRBV19 to TRBJ2-1, with 9 bases identical to TRBD2. The CDR3 covers 16 residues. The ends lost 6 bases at V and 8 bases at J; junction bases unmatched: 14. Germline V lookup: CDR1 LNHDA, CDR2 SQIVND (reference sequence). CDR3 in amino acids: CASSSPASGVGHEQFF. DNA for the CDR3: TGTGCCAGTAGCTCTCCGGCTAGCGGGGTTGGCCATGAGCAGTTCTTC.

The J gene is TRBJ1-6, the V gene TRBV20-1; TRBD1 matches 8 bases. The germline gives CDR1 DFQATT, CDR2 SNEGSKA (reference sequence). This CDR3 is 15 amino acids long. Germline trimming cut 0 bases from V and 6 bases from J; bases unmatched to any gene: 4. The CDR3 loop is CSARDRDRPNSPLHF. The CDR3 region has the DNA TGCAGTGCTAGAGACCGGGACAGGCCTAATTCACCCCTCCACTTT.